These T cell receptor beta chains were read from a single sample in a study of vaccination and CD4 T cells after COVID-19. Their target antigens are unknown. MiXCR, run by TCRdb on the PCR reads, gives a single entry per CDR3 protein. The data show about 17,000 distinct CDR3 sequences, 45% to 65% seen once. Source material: CD4+ T cells from blood, cultured in vitro. All receptors derive from a human donor who had recovered from COVID-19. Each CDR3 is given with its conserved first and last residue. A D gene is named only where the DNA matches it firmly. Expanded clones are given a class, and other clones once, few, many or no size at all.

v_gene	j_gene	d_gene	abundance	CDR3aa	CDR3nt
TRBV20-1	TRBJ1-6	-	-	CSASDGPNSPLHF	TGCAGTGCTTCAGACGGTCCAAATTCACCCCTCCACTTT
TRBV21-1	TRBJ1-2	-	few	CASSAEGGSYGYTF	TGTGCCAGCAGCGCGGAAGGGGGCTCCTATGGCTACACCTTC
TRBV2	TRBJ2-7	TRBD2	-	CASSDRLAGEDEQYF	TGTGCCAGCAGTGATCGGCTAGCGGGAGAGGACGAGCAGTACTTC
TRBV7-3	TRBJ1-2	TRBD1	-	CASSLSQGGGYTF	TGTGCCAGCAGCTTAAGTCAGGGGGGGGGCTACACCTTC
TRBV11-2	TRBJ2-7	TRBD1	-	CASSRSTGTGYEQYF	TGTGCCAGCAGCCGCTCGACAGGGACAGGGTACGAGCAGTACTTC
TRBV6-1	TRBJ1-1	-	-	CASSENREMNTEAFF	TGTGCCAGCAGTGAAAACAGGGAAATGAACACTGAAGCTTTCTTT
TRBV7-2	TRBJ1-2	-	few	CASSQRAGALGYTF	TGTGCCAGCAGCCAACGGGCGGGGGCACTGGGCTACACCTTC
TRBV12-3/TRBV12-4	TRBJ1-1	TRBD1	-	CASISPGQGTEAFF	TGTGCCAGCATCAGTCCGGGACAGGGAACTGAAGCTTTCTTT
TRBV1	TRBJ1-1	-	-	CTSSHGGGANTEAFF	TGCACCAGCAGCCATGGTGGGGGCGCGAACACTGAAGCTTTCTTT
TRBV6-5	TRBJ1-5	TRBD1	once	CASSYTGTGDLYF	TGTGCCAGCAGTTACACCGGGACAGGGGATCTGTATTTT
TRBV20-1	TRBJ2-3	-	-	CSARDYRRATDTQYF	TGCAGTGCTAGAGATTACAGGAGGGCGACAGATACGCAGTATTTT
TRBV6-2/TRBV6-3	TRBJ2-1	TRBD2	-	CASSPTRTSRSEQFF	TGTGCCAGCAGTCCAACTCGGACTAGTCGAAGTGAGCAGTTCTTC
TRBV7-9	TRBJ1-2	TRBD1	-	CASSSMDRNYGYTF	TGTGCCAGCAGCTCGATGGACAGGAACTATGGCTACACCTTC
TRBV19	TRBJ1-2	-	-	CASRSPGTTNYGYTF	TGTGCCAGTAGATCACCGGGAACCACTAACTATGGCTACACCTTC
TRBV27	TRBJ2-1	-	once	CASSLYQSGINEQFF	TGTGCCAGCAGTTTATACCAGTCGGGCATCAATGAGCAGTTCTTC
TRBV7-6	TRBJ2-7	-	-	CASSLAGSSYEQYF	TGTGCCAGCAGCTTAGCAGGGTCCTCCTACGAGCAGTACTTC
TRBV6-1	TRBJ1-3	TRBD1	-	CASKYRDRGSSGNTIYF	TGTGCCAGCAAGTACCGGGACAGGGGGAGCTCTGGAAACACCATATATTTT
TRBV12-3/TRBV12-4	TRBJ1-2	-	-	CASNRLWSNYGYTF	TGTGCCAGCAACCGTCTATGGTCTAACTATGGCTACACCTTC
TRBV2	TRBJ2-7	TRBD2	-	CASGGLAGLFYEQYF	TGTGCCAGCGGGGGACTAGCGGGCTTATTTTACGAGCAGTACTTC
TRBV20-1	TRBJ2-7	TRBD2	few	CSARRTSGIDLRRIRDYEQYF	TGCAGTGCTAGAAGGACTAGCGGGATTGATCTCCGTCGAATCAGAGACTACGAGCAGTACTTC
TRBV15	TRBJ1-1	-	few	CATTEWGTEAFF	TGTGCCACCACCGAGTGGGGGACTGAAGCTTTCTTT
TRBV5-1	TRBJ2-1	-	-	CASSTGPEGAHNEQFF	TGCGCCAGCAGCACTGGCCCGGAGGGCGCCCACAATGAGCAGTTCTTC
TRBV6-1	TRBJ2-7	-	-	CASRGGLRSYEQYF	TGTGCCAGCAGGGGGGGGCTCCGCTCCTACGAGCAGTACTTC
TRBV7-2	TRBJ1-6	-	-	CASSPHRVRNSPLHF	TGTGCCAGCAGCCCGCACAGGGTTAGAAATTCACCCCTCCACTTT
TRBV2	TRBJ2-7	-	few	CASSEAGYGQYF	TGTGCCAGCAGTGAAGCGGGATACGGGCAGTACTTC
TRBV2	TRBJ1-6	-	-	CASSKVETSYNSPLHF	TGTGCCAGCAGTAAGGTGGAGACTTCCTATAATTCACCCCTCCACTTT
TRBV18	TRBJ2-1	TRBD2	-	CASSPPSGASYNEQFF	TGTGCCAGCTCACCACCCAGCGGGGCCTCCTACAATGAGCAGTTCTTC
TRBV11-3	TRBJ2-5	-	few	CASSPWTETQYF	TGTGCCAGCAGCCCTTGGACAGAGACCCAGTACTTC
TRBV7-2	TRBJ1-1	-	-	CASSLGLSNTEAFF	TGTGCCAGCAGCTTAGGGCTATCGAACACTGAAGCTTTCTTT
TRBV24-1	TRBJ2-1	TRBD2	-	CATSDPGGAGVEQFF	TGTGCCACCAGTGACCCGGGGGGAGCGGGAGTAGAGCAGTTCTTC
TRBV12-3/TRBV12-4	TRBJ1-2	TRBD1	-	CASTWTGGIYGYTF	TGTGCCAGCACCTGGACAGGGGGCATCTATGGCTACACCTTC
TRBV20-1	TRBJ1-3	-	-	CSARSPSGNTIYF	TGCAGTGCGCGGAGTCCCTCTGGAAACACCATATATTTT
TRBV6-7	TRBJ2-5	-	once	CASSYYTKTGFYQETQYF	TGTGCCAGCAGTTATTACACTAAGACAGGTTTTTACCAAGAGACCCAGTACTTC